This T cell receptor beta chain was obtained from a study of cytomegalovirus exposure and HLA in healthy donors. PCR amplification relied on 60 Vbeta primers (plus 13 Jbeta primers). Sequencing was performed with immunoSEQ multiplex PCR; in TCRdb, only in-frame clones are kept and a portion is missing. The data contain about 140,000 clones, approximately 91% of them singletons. At the time of sampling, donors were nominally healthy, though unrecorded immune exposures were likely. Findings of the study overall: The study found most TCR sequences rare, yet found some public TCRs in many donors. A later analysis showed HLA-associated TCR beta chains outstripping equally common others in clonal expansion.

This clone was recorded a few times. Its antigen is unknown. One end of the junction is discordant with germline, which a read error may explain. Germline CDR1 and CDR2: SGHNT and YYREEE (reference sequence). CDR3 size: 11 residues. Sequencing was done on a sample of PBMCs. The chain joins TRBV5-4 to TRBJ2-1; D is undetermined. The TCR was taken from a middle-aged woman in good health and CMV-seronegative. CDR3 bases: TGTGCCAGCAACTTGCTCGATGAGCAGTTCTTC. Residues: CASNLLDEQFF.